This T cell receptor beta chain is from a study of T cells in Graves' hyperthyroidism and ophthalmopathy. Overall study findings and caveats: Within blood appeared most thyroid clonotypes that had expanded above 0.001.

Authors of the study amplified TCR beta CDR3 regions from RNA transcripts. A set of HTBI primers served as the primers for a first-round RT-PCR of the TCR CDR3. TCRdb itself ran the multiplex PCR reads through MiXCR, one entry per CDR3 protein. The repertoire includes about 600,000 distinct CDR3 sequences, approximately 15% of them detected once, and about 6.6% sits in the top ten. Uncontrolled infections, other autoimmune diseases, pregnancy or lactation led to exclusion of patients. This clonotype has ten or more counts. Its antigen is not identified. Sequencing used blood. The source is a young woman with Graves' ophthalmopathy.

CDR3 in amino acids: CASSYSGLAGGTNTGELFF. CDR3 sequence (DNA): TGTGCCAGCAGTTACTCCGGCCTAGCGGGAGGGACGAACACCGGGGAGCTGTTTTTT. The genes are TRBV6-5 and TRBJ2-2, with TRBD2 matching 12 bases. The CDR3 covers 19 residues. V shed 0 bases and J 0 bases; nucleotides not matched to a gene: 5. Germline loops: CDR1 MNHEY, CDR2 SVGAGI.